This T cell receptor (beta chain) was recorded in a study of monozygotic twins with inflammatory bowel disease. Collection of a 2.5 ml blood sample took place per donor. Investigators extracted total RNA from whole blood and did not sort T cells. The CDR3 is made up of 15 amino acids. Per germline, CDR1 LGHDT and CDR2 YNNKEL (reference sequence). Approximately 3,600 ng of total RNA went into each TCR library. TCRdb reprocessed the 5' RACE reads and reports one entry per CDR3 protein, with no DNA. This repertoire comprises 300,000 to 350,000 distinct CDR3 sequences; its ten largest clones make up 2% to 2.5%.

The V gene is TRBV3-1, the J gene TRBJ2-3; TCRdb proposes TRBD2, but this gene call is untestable without DNA. This clonotype originated in a human donor with ulcerative colitis or Crohn's disease, or a healthy co-twin of an affected twin (not recorded which). The material sequenced was blood. CDR3 loop: CASSPTSGVTDTQYF.